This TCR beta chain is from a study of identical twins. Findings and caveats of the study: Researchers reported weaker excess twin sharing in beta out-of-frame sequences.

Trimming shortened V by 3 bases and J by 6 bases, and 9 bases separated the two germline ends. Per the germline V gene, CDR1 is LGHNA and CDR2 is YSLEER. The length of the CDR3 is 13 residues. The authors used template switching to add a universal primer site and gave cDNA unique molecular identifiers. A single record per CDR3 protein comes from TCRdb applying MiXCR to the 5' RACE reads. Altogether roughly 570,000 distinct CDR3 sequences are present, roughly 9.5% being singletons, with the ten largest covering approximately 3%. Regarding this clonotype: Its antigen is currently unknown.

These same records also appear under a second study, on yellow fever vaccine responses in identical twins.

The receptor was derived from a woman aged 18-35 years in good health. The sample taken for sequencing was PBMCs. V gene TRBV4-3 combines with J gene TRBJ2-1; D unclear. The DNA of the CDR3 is TGCGCCAGCAGCCAGACCCGATCCAATGAGCAGTTCTTC. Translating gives CASSQTRSNEQFF.